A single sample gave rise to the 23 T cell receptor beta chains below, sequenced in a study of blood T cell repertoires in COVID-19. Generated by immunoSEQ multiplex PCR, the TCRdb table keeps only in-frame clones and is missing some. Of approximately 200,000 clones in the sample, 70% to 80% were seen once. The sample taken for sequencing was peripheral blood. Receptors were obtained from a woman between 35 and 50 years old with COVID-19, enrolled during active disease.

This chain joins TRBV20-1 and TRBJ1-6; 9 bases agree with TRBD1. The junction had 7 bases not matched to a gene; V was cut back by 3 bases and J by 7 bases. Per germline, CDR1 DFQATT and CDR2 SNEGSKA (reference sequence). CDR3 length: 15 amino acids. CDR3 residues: CSASFSGQGNSPLHF. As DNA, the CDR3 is TGCAGTGCTAGTTTCTCGGGACAGGGAAATTCACCCCTCCACTTT.

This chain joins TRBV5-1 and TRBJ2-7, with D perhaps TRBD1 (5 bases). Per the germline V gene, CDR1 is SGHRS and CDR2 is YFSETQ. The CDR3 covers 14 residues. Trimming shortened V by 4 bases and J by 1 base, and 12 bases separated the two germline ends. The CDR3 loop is CASSPLQGSYEQYF. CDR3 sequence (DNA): TGCGCCAGCAGCCCCCTGCAGGGATCCTACGAGCAGTACTTC.

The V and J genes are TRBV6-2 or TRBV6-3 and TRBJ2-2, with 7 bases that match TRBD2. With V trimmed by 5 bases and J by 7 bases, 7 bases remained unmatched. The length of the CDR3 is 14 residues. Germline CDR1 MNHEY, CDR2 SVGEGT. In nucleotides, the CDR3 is TGTGCCAGCAGTCACGGGGGGACGGACGGGGAGCTGTTTTTT. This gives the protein CASSHGGTDGELFF.

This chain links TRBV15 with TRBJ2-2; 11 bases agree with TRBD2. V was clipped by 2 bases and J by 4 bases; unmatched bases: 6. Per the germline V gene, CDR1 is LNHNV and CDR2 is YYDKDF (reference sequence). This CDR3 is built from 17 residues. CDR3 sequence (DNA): TGTGCCACCAGCAGAAAGGGGACTAGCGGAAGCACCGGGGAGCTGTTTTTT. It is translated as CATSRKGTSGSTGELFF.

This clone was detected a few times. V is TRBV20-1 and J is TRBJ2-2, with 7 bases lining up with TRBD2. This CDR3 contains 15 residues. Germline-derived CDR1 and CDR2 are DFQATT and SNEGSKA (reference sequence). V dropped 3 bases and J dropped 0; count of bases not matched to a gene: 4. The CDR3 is CSASAGATNTGELFF. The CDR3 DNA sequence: TGCAGTGCTAGTGCGGGAGCGACGAACACCGGGGAGCTGTTTTTT.

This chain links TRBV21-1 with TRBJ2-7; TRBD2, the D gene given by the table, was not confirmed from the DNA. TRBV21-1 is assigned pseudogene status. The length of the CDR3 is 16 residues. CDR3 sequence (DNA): TGTGCCAGCAGCATCCTCCAGCGGGAGGGGTTCTACGAGCAGTACTTC. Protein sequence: CASSILQREGFYEQYF.

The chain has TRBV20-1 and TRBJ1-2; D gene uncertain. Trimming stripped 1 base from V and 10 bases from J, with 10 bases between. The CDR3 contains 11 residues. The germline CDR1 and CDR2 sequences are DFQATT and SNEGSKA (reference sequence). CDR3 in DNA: TGCAGTGCTAGAGGTACAGCTATCTACACCTTC. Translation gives CSARGTAIYTF.

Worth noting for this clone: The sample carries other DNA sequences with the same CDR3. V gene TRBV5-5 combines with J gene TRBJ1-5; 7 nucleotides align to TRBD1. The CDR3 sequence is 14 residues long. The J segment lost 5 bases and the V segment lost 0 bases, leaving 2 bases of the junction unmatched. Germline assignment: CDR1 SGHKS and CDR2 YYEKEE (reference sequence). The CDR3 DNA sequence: TGTGCCAGCAGCTTGGAAGGGGGCGATCAGCCCCAGCATTTT. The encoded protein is CASSLEGGDQPQHF.

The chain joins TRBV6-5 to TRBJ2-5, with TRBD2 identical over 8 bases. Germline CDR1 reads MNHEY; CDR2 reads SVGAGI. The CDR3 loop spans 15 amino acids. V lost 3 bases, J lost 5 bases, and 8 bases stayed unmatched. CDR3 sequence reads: CASSYTGLEDETQYF. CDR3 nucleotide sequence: TGTGCCAGCAGTTATACGGGACTAGAGGATGAGACCCAGTACTTC.

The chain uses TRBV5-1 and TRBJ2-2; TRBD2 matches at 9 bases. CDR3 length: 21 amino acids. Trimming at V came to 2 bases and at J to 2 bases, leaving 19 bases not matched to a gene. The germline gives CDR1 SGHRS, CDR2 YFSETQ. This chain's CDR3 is CASSFSFPSLSAGGNTGELFF. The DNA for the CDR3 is TGCGCCAGCAGCTTCTCCTTTCCCTCCTTATCAGCGGGGGGAAACACCGGGGAGCTGTTTTTT.

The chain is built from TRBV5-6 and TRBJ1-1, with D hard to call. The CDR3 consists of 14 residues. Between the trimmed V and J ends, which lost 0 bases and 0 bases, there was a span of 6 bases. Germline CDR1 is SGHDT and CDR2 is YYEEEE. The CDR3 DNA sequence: TGTGCCAGCAGCTTGGTAGAGGTGAACACTGAAGCTTTCTTT. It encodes CASSLVEVNTEAFF.

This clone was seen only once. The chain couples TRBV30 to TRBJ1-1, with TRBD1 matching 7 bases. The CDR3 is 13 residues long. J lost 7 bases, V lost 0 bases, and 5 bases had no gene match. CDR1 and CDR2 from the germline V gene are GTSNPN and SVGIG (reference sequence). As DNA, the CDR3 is TGTGCCTGGAGTGTAGGCAGGGGGGATGAAGCTTTCTTT. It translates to CAWSVGRGDEAFF.

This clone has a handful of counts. CDR3 coding DNA: TGCGCCAGCAGCTCGGGGGGCAGTTACGGCTACACCTTC. This encodes CASSSGGSYGYTF. The chain employs TRBV5-1 and TRBJ1-2; the D gene is possibly TRBD1 (6 bases). V dropped 3 bases and J dropped 8 bases, with 14 bases sitting between them. CDR3 size: 13 residues. Germline-derived CDR1 and CDR2 are SGHRS and YFSETQ.

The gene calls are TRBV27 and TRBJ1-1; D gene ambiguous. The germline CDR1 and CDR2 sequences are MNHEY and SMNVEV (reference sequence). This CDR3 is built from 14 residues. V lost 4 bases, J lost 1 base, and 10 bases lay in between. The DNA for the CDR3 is TGTGCCAGCAGTTACCGGGATCCGAACACTGAAGCTTTCTTT. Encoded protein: CASSYRDPNTEAFF.

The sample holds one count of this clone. As DNA, the CDR3 is TGCGCCAGCAGCCAACTGGTCGGAGGGGATACGCAGTATTTT. Translation gives CASSQLVGGDTQYF. The chain recombines TRBV4-3 with TRBJ2-3, with D maybe TRBD2 (6 bases). V gave up 2 bases and J gave up 6 bases, with 12 bases separating them. This CDR3 has 14 amino acids. Germline values: CDR1 LGHNA, CDR2 YSLEER.

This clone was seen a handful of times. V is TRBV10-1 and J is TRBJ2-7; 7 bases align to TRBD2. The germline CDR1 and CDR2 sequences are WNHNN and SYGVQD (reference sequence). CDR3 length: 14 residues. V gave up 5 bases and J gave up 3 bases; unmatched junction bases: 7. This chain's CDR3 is CASSRTRSGYEQYF. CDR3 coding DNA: TGCGCCAGCAGTCGGACTAGATCGGGCTACGAGCAGTACTTC.

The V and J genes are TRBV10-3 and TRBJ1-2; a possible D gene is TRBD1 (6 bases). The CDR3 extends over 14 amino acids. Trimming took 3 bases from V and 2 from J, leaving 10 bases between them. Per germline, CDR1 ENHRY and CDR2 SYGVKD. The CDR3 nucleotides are TGTGCCATCAGTGACGCTACAGGGAACTATGGCTACACCTTC. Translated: CAISDATGNYGYTF.

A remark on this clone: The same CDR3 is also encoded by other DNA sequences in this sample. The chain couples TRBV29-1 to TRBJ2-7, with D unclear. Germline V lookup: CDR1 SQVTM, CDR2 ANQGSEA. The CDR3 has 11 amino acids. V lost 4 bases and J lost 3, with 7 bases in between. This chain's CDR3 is CSVGTDYEQYF. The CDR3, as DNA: TGCAGCGTTGGTACAGACTACGAGCAGTACTTC.

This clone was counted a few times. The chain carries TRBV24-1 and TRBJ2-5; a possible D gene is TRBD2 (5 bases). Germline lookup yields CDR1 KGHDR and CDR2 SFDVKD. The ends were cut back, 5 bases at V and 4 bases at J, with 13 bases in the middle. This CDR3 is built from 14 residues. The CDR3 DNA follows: TGTGCCACCAGTGCCGGGGTGCCGAGAGAGACCCAGTACTTC. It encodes CATSAGVPRETQYF.

The CDR3 coding sequence is TGTGCCATCAAGAGGGAGGCCGGGGAGCTGTTTTTT. It codes for CAIKREAGELFF. The V gene is TRBV10-3, the J gene TRBJ2-2, with D possibly TRBD2 on 6 matching bases. The CDR3 runs 12 residues. Germline V lookup: CDR1 ENHRY, CDR2 SYGVKD. Trimming stripped 7 bases from V and 6 bases from J, with 9 bases between.

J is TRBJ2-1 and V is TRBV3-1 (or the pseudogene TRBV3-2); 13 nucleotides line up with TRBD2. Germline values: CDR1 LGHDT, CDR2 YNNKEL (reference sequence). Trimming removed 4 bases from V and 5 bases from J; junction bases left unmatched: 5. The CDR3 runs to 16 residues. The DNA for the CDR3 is TGTGCCAGCAGCCTCGGACTAGCGGGGGCAAACAATGAGCAGTTCTTC. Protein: CASSLGLAGANNEQFF.

The CDR3 bases are TGTGCCTGGGGGCCGGGACTTGCAACAGATACGCAGTATTTT. Translated: CAWGPGLATDTQYF. The chain has TRBV30 and TRBJ2-3; perhaps TRBD2 as D (6 bases). The CDR3 has 14 amino acids. Trimming took 5 bases from V and 3 from J, leaving 15 bases between them. Germline CDR1 is GTSNPN and CDR2 is SVGIG (reference sequence).

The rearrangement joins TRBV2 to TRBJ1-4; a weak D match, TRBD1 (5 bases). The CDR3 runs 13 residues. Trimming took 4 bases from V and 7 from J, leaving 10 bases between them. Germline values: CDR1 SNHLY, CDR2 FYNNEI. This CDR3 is CASSVQGAEKLFF. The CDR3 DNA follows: TGTGCCAGCAGTGTGCAGGGTGCTGAAAAACTGTTTTTT.